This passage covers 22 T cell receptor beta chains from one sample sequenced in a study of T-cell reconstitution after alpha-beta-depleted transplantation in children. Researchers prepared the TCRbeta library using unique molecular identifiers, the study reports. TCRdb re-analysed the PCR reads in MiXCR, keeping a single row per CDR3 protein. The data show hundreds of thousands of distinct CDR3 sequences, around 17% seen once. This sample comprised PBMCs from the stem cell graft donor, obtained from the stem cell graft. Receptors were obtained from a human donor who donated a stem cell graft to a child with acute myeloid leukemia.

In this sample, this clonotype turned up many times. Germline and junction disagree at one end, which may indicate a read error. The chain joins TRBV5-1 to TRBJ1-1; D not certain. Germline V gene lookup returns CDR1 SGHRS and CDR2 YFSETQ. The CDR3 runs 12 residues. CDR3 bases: TGTGCCAGCAGCTCAGGTGGCACTGAAGCTTTCTTT. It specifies CASSSGGTEAFF.

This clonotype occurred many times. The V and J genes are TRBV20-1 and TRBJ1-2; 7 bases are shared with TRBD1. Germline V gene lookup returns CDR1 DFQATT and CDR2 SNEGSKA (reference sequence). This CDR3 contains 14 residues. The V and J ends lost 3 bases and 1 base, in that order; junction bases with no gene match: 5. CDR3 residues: CSASPGQLNYGYTF. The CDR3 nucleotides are TGCAGTGCTAGCCCGGGACAGCTTAACTATGGCTACACCTTC.

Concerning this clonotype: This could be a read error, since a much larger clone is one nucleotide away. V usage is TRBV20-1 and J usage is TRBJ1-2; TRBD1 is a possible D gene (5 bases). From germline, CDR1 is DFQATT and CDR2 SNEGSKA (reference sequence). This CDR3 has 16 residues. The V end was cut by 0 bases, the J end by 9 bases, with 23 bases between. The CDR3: CSARDQTGVVVSRYTF. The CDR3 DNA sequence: TGCAGTGCTAGAGATCAGACGGGGGTAGTGGTTTCTCGCTACACCTTC.

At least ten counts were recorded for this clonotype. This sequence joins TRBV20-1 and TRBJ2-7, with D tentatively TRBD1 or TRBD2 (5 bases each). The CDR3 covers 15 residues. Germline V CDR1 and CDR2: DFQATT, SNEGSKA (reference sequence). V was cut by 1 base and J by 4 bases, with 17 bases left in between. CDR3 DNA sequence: TGCAGTGCTAGAGTCGAACCGGGACCTAGTTACGAGCAGTACTTC. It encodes CSARVEPGPSYEQYF.

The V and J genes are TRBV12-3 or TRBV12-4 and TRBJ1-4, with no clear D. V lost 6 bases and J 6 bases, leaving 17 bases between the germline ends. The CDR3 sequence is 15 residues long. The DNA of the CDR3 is TGTGCCAGCAGATTTTCCGGGTATCACGATGAAAAACTGTTTTTT. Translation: CASRFSGYHDEKLFF.

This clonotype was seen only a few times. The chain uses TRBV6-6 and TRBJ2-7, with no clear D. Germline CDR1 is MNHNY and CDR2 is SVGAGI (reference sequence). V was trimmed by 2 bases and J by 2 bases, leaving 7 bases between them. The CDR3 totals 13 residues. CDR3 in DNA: TGTGCCAGCAGTTACGAACCCACCTACGAGCAGTACGTC. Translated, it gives CASSYEPTYEQYV.

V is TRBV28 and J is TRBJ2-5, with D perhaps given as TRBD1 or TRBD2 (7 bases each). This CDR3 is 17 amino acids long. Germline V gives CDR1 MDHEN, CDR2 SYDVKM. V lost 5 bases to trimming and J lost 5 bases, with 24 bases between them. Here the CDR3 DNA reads TGTGCCAGCAGTCCTGGGGAGGGGGCGACAGGGTGGGAGACCCAGTACTTC. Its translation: CASSPGEGATGWETQYF.

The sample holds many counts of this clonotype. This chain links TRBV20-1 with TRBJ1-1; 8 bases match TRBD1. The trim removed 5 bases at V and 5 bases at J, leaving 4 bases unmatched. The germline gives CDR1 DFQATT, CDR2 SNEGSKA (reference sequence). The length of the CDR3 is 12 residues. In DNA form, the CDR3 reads TGCAGTGCTTTGACAGGGGAGACTGAAGCTTTCTTT. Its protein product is CSALTGETEAFF.

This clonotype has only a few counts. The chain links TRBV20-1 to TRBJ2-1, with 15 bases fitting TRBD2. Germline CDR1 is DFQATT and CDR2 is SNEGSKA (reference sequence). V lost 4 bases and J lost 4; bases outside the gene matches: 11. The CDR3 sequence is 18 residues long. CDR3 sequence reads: CSAKGLAGGVPFYNEQFF. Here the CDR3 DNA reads TGCAGTGCTAAGGGACTAGCGGGGGGTGTCCCCTTTTACAATGAGCAGTTCTTC.

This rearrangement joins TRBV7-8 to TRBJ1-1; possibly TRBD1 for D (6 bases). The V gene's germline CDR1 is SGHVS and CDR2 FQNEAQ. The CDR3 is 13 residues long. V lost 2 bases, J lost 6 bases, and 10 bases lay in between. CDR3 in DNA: TGTGCCAGCAGCTTAACACGGACAGCTGAAGCTTTCTTT. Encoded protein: CASSLTRTAEAFF.

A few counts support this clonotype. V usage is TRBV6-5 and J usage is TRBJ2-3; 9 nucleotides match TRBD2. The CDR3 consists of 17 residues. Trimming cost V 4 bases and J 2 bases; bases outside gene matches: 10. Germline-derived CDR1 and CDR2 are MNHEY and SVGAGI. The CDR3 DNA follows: TGTGCCAGCAGTTTCCAGGGGAGCGGGGGGAACACAGATACGCAGTATTTT. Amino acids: CASSFQGSGGNTDTQYF.

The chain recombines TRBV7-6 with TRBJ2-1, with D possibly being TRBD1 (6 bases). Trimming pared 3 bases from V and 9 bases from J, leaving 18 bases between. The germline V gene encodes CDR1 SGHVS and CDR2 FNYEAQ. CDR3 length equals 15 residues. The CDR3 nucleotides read TGTGCCAGCAGCTTGACGGTTGGGACACCTCTTGAGCAGTTCTTC. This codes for CASSLTVGTPLEQFF.

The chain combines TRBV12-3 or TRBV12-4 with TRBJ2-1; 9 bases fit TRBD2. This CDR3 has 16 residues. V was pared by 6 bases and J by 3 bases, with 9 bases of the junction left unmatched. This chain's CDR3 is CASSPLGRGGYNEQFF. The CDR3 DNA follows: TGTGCCAGCAGCCCTTTGGGGCGGGGGGGCTACAATGAGCAGTTCTTC.

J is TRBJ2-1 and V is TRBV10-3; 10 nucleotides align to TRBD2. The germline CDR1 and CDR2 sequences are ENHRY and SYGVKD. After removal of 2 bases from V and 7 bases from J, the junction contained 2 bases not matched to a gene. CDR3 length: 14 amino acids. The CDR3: CAISERAGGNEQFF. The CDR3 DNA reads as TGTGCCATCAGTGAGCGAGCGGGGGGGAATGAGCAGTTCTTC.

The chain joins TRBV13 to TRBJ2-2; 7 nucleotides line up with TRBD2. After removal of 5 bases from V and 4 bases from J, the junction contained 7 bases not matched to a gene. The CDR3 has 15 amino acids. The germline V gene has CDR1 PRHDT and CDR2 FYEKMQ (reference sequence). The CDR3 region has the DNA TGTGCCAGCAGCCGAGGACTAGAAGCCACCGGGGAGCTGTTTTTT. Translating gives CASSRGLEATGELFF.

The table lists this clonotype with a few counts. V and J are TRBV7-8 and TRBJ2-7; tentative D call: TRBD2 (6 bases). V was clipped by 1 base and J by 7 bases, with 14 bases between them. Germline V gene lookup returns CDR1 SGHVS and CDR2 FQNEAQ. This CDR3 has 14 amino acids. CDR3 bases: TGTGCCAGCAGCTTAGGTTCCGGGACTCGGGAGCAGTACGTC. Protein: CASSLGSGTREQYV.

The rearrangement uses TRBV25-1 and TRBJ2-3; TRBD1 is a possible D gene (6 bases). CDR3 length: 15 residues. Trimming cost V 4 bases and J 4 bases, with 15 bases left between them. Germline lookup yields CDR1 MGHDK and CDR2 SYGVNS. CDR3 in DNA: TGTGCCAGCAGTGTCTACAGGGTATGCGCAGATACGCAGTATTTT. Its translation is CASSVYRVCADTQYF.

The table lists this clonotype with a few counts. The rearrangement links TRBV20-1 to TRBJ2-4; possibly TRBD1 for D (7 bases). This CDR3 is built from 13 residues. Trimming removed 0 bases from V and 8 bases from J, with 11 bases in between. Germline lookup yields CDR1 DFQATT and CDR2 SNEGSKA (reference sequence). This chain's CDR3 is CSARDARGDIQYF. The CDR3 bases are TGCAGTGCTAGAGATGCCAGGGGGGACATTCAGTACTTC.

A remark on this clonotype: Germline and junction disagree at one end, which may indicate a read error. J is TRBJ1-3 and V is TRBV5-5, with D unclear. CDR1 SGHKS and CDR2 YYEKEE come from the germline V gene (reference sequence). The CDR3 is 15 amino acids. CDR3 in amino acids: CASSLAYSSGNTIYF. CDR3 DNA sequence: TGTGCCAGCAGCTTGGCTTACAGTTCTGGGAACACCATATATTTT.

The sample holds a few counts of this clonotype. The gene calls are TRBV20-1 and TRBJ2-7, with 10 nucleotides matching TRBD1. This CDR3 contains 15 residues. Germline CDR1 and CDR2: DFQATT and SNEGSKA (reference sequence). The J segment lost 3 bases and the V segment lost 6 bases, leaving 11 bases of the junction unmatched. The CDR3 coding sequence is TGCAGTGCCCGTCCCGGGACAGGGGATTACTACGAGCAGTACGTC. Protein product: CSARPGTGDYYEQYV.

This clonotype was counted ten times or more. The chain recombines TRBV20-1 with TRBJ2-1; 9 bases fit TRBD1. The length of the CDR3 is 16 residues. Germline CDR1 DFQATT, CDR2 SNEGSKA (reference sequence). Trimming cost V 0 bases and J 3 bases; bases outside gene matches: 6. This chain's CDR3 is CSARDPGQGHYNEQFF. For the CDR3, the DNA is TGCAGTGCTAGAGACCCGGGACAGGGCCACTACAATGAGCAGTTCTTC.

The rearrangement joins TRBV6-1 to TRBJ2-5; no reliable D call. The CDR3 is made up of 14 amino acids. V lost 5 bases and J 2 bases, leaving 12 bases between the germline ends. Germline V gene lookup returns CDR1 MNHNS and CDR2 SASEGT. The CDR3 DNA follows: TGTGCCAGCAGTACCCTGCCAGAGCAAGAGACCCAGTACTTC. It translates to CASSTLPEQETQYF.